These 13 T cell receptor beta chains were all obtained from the same sample, sequenced in a study of cytomegalovirus exposure and HLA in healthy donors. It was with 60 Vbeta and 13 Jbeta primers that the PCR ran. The table came from immunoSEQ multiplex PCR; TCRdb's copy has only in-frame clones and leaves some out. The repertoire holds some 200,000 clones, with 75% to 90% as singletons. What was sequenced was PBMCs. The receptors shown here come from a woman in her forties or fifties in good health and CMV-seropositive.

The V and J genes are TRBV6-5 and TRBJ2-5, with TRBD1 matching over 8 bases. Judging by the DNA end, TRBJ2-7 fits better; the J call may be wrong. The CDR3 loop spans 14 amino acids. Germline assignment: CDR1 MNHEY and CDR2 SVGAGI. The CDR3 DNA is TGTGCCAGCACCGACAGGGGTCGAACCTACGAGCAGTACTTC. It is translated as CASTDRGRTYEQYF.

This clone was detected only a few times. J is TRBJ1-2 and V is TRBV7-6, with D perhaps TRBD1 (5 bases). CDR1 and CDR2 from the germline V gene are SGHVS and FNYEAQ. CDR3 length equals 14 residues. V was pared by 2 bases and J by 8 bases, with 15 bases between. CDR3 DNA sequence: TGTGCCAGCAGCTTATTTTCCCCGGGGGACGGCTACACCTTC. Translated, it gives CASSLFSPGDGYTF.

The chain recombines TRBV6-4 with TRBJ2-7, with D perhaps TRBD1 (7 bases). V lost 4 bases to trimming and J lost 4 bases, with 17 bases between them. The germline gives CDR1 MRHNA, CDR2 SNTAGT. The CDR3 spans 15 residues. CDR3 amino acids: CASSVQGGPPYEQYF. CDR3 DNA: TGTGCCAGCAGTGTTCAGGGGGGCCCTCCGTACGAGCAGTACTTC.

V usage is TRBV5-1 and J usage is TRBJ2-7; TRBD1 is a possible D gene (5 bases). CDR1 and CDR2 from the germline V gene are SGHRS and YFSETQ. The CDR3 is 15 residues long. Trimming cost V 1 base and J 0 bases, with 11 bases left between them. The CDR3 loop is CASSLWLDNSYEQYF. The CDR3 DNA follows: TGCGCCAGCAGCTTGTGGCTGGACAACTCCTACGAGCAGTACTTC.

In its sample, this clone was seen a few times. This chain uses TRBV25-1 with TRBJ1-1, with 8 bases identical to TRBD1. There are 11 residues in the CDR3. The germline gives CDR1 MGHDK, CDR2 SYGVNS. Trimming took 4 bases from V and 8 from J; bases not matched to a gene: 0. The CDR3 region has the DNA TGTGCCAGCAGTGCAGGGGGCGAAGCTTTCTTT. Translated, it gives CASSAGGEAFF.

The chain links TRBV2 to TRBJ2-2, with TRBD2 matching over 7 bases. Germline CDR1 is SNHLY and CDR2 is FYNNEI. This CDR3 is 16 amino acids long. V lost 2 bases and J lost 4; bases outside the gene matches: 7. CDR3 nucleotide sequence: TGTGCCAGCAGTGAAATAGGCGGGGGTACCACCGGGGAGCTGTTTTTT. This translates into CASSEIGGGTTGELFF.

The gene calls are TRBV2 and TRBJ2-1; D possibly corresponds to TRBD1 (6 bases). CDR3 length: 14 residues. V dropped 6 bases and J dropped 5 bases, with 14 bases sitting between them. The V gene's germline CDR1 is SNHLY and CDR2 FYNNEI. CDR3 loop: CASSVRGGNNEQFF. CDR3 DNA sequence: TGTGCCAGCAGCGTTAGAGGGGGTAACAATGAGCAGTTCTTC.

This chain links TRBV28 with TRBJ2-3; 14 bases are shared with TRBD2. The CDR3 runs to 16 residues. Germline lookup yields CDR1 MDHEN and CDR2 SYDVKM. Germline trimming cut 3 bases from V and 8 bases from J; bases unmatched to any gene: 7. The DNA of the CDR3 is TGTGCCAGCAGTTTGACTAGCGGGGGGGCAATAGGTACGCAGTATTTT. This sequence encodes CASSLTSGGAIGTQYF.

The V and J genes are TRBV18 and TRBJ2-5; D remains unclear. Trimming stripped 5 bases from V and 5 bases from J, with 12 bases between. The CDR3 is 13 residues long. CDR1 is KGHSH and CDR2 is LQKENI in the germline V gene. The CDR3 here is CASSATALETQYF. CDR3 bases: TGTGCCAGCTCAGCTACAGCCCTGGAGACCCAGTACTTC. Full variable domain (remainder filled in from reference TRBV18 and TRBJ2-5): NAGVMQNPRHLVRRRGQEARLRCSPMKGHSHVYWYRQLPEEGLKFMVYLQKENIIDESGMPKERFSAEFPKEGPSILRIQQVVRGDSAAYFCASSATALETQYFGPGTRLLVL.

A word on this clone: One end of the junction does not line up with germline, which may come from a read error. The chain carries TRBV7-9 and TRBJ2-7, with D maybe TRBD2 (6 bases). The germline V gene has CDR1 SEHNR and CDR2 FQNEAQ (reference sequence). The CDR3 contains 16 residues. CDR3 DNA sequence: TGTTCCAGCAGCTTAGCAGGGACTGCAGGGATAGGCGAGCAGTACTTC. This codes for CSSSLAGTAGIGEQYF.

This rearrangement joins TRBV7-2 to TRBJ2-5, with 7 bases lining up with TRBD1. J was trimmed by 5 bases and V by 5 bases; bases with no gene match: 5. This CDR3 is built from 13 residues. The germline V gene has CDR1 SGHTA and CDR2 FQGNSA. In nucleotides, the CDR3 is TGTGCCAGCAGCCGACAGGGTGCGGAGACCCAGTACTTC. Amino acid sequence: CASSRQGAETQYF.

This rearrangement joins TRBV14 to TRBJ2-7, with D possibly matching TRBD1 (6 bases). The V gene lost 3 bases and the J gene lost 0 bases, with 9 bases spanning the gap. This CDR3 comprises 14 residues. The germline V gene has CDR1 SGHDN and CDR2 FVKESK. CDR3 region: CASSHMDSSYEQYF. CDR3 coding DNA: TGTGCCAGCAGCCATATGGACAGCTCCTACGAGCAGTACTTC.

This sequence joins TRBV5-1 and TRBJ2-1; D call uncertain. Germline V gives CDR1 SGHRS, CDR2 YFSETQ. V was clipped by 2 bases and J by 4 bases, with 7 bases between them. The CDR3 is 13 residues long. CDR3 amino acids: CASSLAVYNEQFF. In DNA form, the CDR3 reads TGCGCCAGCAGCTTAGCCGTTTACAATGAGCAGTTCTTC.